This T cell receptor (beta chain) was identified during a study of CD8 T cells in ankylosing spondylitis. Study-wide findings and caveats: Made up of about eight highly homologous variants, a TCR beta motif appeared characteristic of ankylosing spondylitis blood.

There are 15 residues in the CDR3. V was clipped by 1 base and J by 2 bases, with 11 bases between them. Germline V CDR1 and CDR2: LGHDT, YNNKEL (reference sequence). This clonotype was counted many times. Its antigen remains unidentified. TCRdb re-analysed the 5' RACE reads in MiXCR, keeping a single row per CDR3 protein. In the table there are 250,000 to 350,000 distinct CDR3 sequences, roughly 8% of which are singletons. The source of this sequence is a male donor with ankylosing spondylitis. The chain combines TRBV3-1 with TRBJ1-2, with D tentatively TRBD1 (6 bases). Input material: blood, either unsorted or a sorted T cell fraction (not recorded which). The CDR3 DNA reads as TGTGCCAGCAGCCAAGTTTTAAGGGGGAACTATGGCTACACCTTC. This encodes CASSQVLRGNYGYTF.